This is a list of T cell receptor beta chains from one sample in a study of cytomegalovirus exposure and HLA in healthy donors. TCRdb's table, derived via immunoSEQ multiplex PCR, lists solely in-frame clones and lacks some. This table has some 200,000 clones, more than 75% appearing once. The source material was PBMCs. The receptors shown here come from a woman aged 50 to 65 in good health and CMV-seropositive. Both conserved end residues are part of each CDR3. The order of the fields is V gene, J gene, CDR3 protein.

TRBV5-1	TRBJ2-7	CASSLGGTGEAEQYF
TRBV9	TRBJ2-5	CASSPPGGDYNQETQYF
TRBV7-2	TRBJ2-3	CASSLAGGPTDTQYF
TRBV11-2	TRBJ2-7	CASSFPRTSGGYEQYF
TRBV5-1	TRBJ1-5	CASSPGTGVNQPQHF
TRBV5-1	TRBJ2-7	CASSWGQSYEQYF
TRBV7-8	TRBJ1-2	CASSFGTDGYTF
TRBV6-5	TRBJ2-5	CASSGLGFDGGTQYF
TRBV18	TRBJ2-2	CASSPERGTGELFF
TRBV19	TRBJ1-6	CASSIGQGRTPLHF
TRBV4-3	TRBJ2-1	CASSHQTSGGVNEQFF
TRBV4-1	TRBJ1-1	CASSPGQGATEAFF
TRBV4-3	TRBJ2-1	CASSQGGGLTYNEQFF
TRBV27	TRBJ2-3	CASSLRTARTDTQYF
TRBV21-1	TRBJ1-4	CASSKPGEGGEKLFF
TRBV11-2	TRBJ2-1	CASSPGRSGMDYNEQFF
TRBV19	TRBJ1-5	CASSGRGNQPQHF
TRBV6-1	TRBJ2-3	CASSEGTGDTQYF
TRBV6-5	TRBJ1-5	CASSSPGFNQPQHF
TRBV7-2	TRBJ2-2	CASSSPTGLRELFF
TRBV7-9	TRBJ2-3	CASSLEAFLASGSTDTQYF
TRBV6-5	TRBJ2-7	CASSYKGAKDEQYF
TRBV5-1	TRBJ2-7	CASSTKQGAFLSSYEQYF